This TCR beta chain was recovered during a study of shared clonotypes between healthy human individuals. Genomic DNA belonging to each subset was distributed in equal measure over several immunoSEQ plates. Profiled with immunoSEQ multiplex PCR; TCRdb holds only in-frame clones, not every one. The repertoire holds around 2.3 million clones, with approximately 95% as singletons. V dropped 1 base and J dropped 0; count of bases not matched to a gene: 3. The CDR3 has 16 amino acids. In germline, CDR1 is MNHEY, CDR2 SMNVEV (reference sequence). What was sequenced was naive CD4+ T cells sorted from blood. Sample subset: CD45RA+ positively selected. This rearrangement joins TRBV27 to TRBJ2-3, with 8 bases matching TRBD2. This TCR was recovered from a man aged 18-30 years in good health. DNA for the CDR3: TGTGCCAGCAGTTTATTCGCTAGCGGGAGCACAGATACGCAGTATTTT. Protein sequence: CASSLFASGSTDTQYF.